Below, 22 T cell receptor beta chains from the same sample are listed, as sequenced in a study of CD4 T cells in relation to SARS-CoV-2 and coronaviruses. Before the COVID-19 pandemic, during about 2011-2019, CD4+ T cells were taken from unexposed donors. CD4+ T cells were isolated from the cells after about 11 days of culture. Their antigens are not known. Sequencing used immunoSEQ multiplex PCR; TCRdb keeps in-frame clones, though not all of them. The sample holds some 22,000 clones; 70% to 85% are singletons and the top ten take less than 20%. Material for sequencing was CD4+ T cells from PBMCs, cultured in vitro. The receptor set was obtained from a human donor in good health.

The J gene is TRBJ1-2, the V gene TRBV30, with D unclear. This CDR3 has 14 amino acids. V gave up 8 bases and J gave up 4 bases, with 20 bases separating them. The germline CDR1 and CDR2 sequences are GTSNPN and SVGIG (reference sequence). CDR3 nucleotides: TGTGCCGGAGGAAGGGCCTCGGGTAGCTATGGCTACACCTTC. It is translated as CAGGRASGSYGYTF.

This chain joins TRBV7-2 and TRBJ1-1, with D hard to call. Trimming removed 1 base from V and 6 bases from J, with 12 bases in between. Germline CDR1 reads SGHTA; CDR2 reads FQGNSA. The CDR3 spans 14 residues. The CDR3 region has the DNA TGTGCCAGCAGCTTAGGAGGCCTGAAGGCTGAAGCTTTCTTT. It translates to CASSLGGLKAEAFF.

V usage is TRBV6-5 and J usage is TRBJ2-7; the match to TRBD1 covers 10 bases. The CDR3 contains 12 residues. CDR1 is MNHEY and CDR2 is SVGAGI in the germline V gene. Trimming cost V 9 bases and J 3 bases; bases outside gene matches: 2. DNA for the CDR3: TGTGCCAGTGACAGGGGGCACTACGAGCAGTACTTC. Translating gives CASDRGHYEQYF.

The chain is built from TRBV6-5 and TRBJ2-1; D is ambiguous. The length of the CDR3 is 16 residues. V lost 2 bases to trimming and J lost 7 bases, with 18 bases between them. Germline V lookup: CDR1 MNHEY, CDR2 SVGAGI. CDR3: CASSYAPGFGKNEQFF. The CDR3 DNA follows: TGTGCCAGCAGTTACGCCCCCGGGTTCGGAAAGAATGAGCAGTTCTTC.

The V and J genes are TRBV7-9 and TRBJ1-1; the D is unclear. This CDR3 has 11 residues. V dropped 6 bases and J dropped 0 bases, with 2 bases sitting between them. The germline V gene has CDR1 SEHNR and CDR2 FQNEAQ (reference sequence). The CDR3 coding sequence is TGTGCCAGCAGAGTGAACACTGAAGCTTTCTTT. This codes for CASRVNTEAFF.

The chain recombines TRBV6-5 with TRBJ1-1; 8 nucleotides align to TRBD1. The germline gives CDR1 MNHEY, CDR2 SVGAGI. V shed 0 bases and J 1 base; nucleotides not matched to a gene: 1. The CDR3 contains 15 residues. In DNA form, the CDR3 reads TGTGCCAGCAGTTACTCGGACAGGGCGAACACTGAAGCTTTCTTT. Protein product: CASSYSDRANTEAFF.

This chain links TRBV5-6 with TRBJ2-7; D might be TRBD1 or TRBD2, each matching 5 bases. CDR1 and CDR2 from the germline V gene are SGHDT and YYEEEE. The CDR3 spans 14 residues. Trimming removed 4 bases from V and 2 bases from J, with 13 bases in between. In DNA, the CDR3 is TGTGCCAGCAGCGGGGACCGACGAACCTACGAGCAGTACTTC. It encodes CASSGDRRTYEQYF.

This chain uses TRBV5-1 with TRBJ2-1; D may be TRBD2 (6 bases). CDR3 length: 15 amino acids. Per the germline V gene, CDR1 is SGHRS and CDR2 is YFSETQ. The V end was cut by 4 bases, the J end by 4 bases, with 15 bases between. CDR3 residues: CASSTGLQKYNEQFF. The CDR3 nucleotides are TGCGCCAGCAGCACGGGACTGCAAAAGTACAATGAGCAGTTCTTC.

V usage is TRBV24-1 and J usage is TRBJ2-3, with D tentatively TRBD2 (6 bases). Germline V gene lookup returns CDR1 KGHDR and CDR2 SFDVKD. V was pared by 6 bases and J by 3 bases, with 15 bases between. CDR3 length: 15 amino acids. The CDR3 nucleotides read TGTGCCACCAGTAATTCGGGACTTTCTACAGATACGCAGTATTTT. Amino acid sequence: CATSNSGLSTDTQYF.

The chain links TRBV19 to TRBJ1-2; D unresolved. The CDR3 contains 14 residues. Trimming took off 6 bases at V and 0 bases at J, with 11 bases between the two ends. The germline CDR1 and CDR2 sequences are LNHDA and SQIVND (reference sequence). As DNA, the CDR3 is TGTGCCAGTAGGTGGACCCAAACTAACTATGGCTACACCTTC. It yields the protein CASRWTQTNYGYTF.

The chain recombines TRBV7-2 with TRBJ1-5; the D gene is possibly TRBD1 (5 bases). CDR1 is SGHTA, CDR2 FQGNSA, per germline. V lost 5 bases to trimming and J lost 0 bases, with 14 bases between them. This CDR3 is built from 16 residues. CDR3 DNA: TGTGCCAGCAGCCTCAATGGGGGGATTAGCAATCAGCCCCAGCATTTT. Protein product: CASSLNGGISNQPQHF.

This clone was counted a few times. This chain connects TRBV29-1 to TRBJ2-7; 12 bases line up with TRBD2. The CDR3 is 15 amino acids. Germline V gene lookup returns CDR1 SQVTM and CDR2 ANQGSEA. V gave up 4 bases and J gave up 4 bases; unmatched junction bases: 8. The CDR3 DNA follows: TGCAGCGTTGCCGGGGCTAGCGGGAGGGAGTACGAGCAGTACTTC. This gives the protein CSVAGASGREYEQYF.

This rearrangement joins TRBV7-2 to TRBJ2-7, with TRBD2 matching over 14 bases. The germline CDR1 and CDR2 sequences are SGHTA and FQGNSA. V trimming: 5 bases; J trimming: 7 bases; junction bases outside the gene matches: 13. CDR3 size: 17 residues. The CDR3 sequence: CASSRGEGLAGVGEQYF. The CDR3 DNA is TGTGCCAGCAGCAGGGGCGAGGGACTAGCGGGAGTGGGGGAGCAGTACTTC. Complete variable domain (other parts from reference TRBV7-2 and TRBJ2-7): GAGVSQSPSNKVTEKGKDVELRCDPISGHTALYWYRQSLGQGLEFLIYFQGNSAPDKSGLPSDRFSAERTGGSVSTLTIQRTQQEDSAVYLCASSRGEGLAGVGEQYFGPGTRLTVT.

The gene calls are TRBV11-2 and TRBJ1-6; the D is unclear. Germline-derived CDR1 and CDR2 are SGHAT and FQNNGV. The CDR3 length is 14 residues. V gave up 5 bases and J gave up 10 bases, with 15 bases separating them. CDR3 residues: CASSLATAGSPLHF. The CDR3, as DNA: TGTGCCAGCAGCCTCGCCACGGCCGGCTCACCCCTCCACTTT.

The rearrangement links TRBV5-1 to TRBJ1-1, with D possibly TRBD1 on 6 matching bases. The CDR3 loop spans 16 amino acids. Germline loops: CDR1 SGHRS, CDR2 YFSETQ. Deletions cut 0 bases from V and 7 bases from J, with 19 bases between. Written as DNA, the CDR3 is TGCGCCAGCAGCTTGGAAGGTGGGGGCAGCAACCGTGAAGCTTTCTTT. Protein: CASSLEGGGSNREAFF. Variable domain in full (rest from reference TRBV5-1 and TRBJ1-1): KAGVTQTPRYLIKTRGQQVTLSCSPISGHRSVSWYQQTPGQGLQFLFEYFSETQRNKGNFPGRFSGRQFSNSRSEMNVSTLELGDSALYLCASSLEGGGSNREAFFGQGTRLTVV.

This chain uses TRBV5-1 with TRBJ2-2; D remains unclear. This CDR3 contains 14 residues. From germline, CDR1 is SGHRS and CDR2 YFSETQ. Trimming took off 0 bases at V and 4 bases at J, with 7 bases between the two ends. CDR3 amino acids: CASSLDSITGELFF. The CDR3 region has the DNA TGCGCCAGCAGCTTGGATTCCATCACCGGGGAGCTGTTTTTT.

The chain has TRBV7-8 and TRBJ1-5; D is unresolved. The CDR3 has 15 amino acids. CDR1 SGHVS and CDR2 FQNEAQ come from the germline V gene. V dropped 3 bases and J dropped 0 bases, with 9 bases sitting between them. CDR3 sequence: CASSFRGYSNQPQHF. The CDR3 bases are TGTGCCAGCAGCTTCCGGGGTTATAGCAATCAGCCCCAGCATTTT.

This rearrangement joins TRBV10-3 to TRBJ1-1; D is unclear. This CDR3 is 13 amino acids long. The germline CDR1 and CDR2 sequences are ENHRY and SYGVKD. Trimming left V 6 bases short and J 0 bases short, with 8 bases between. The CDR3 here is CAIRVEVNTEAFF. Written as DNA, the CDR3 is TGTGCCATCAGGGTAGAGGTGAACACTGAAGCTTTCTTT.

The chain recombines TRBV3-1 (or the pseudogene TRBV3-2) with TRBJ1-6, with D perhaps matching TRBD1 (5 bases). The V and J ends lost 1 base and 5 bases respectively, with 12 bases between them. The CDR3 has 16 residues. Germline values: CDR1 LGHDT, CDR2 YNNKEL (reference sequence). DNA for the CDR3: TGTGCCAGCAGCCAAGCGCAGGGTATCGATAATTCACCCCTCCACTTT. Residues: CASSQAQGIDNSPLHF.

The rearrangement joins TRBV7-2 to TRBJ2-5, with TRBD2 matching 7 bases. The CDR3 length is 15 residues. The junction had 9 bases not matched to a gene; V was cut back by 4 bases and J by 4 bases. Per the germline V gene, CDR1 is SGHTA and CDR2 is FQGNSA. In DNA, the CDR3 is TGTGCCAGCAGCTCTGGGGGGGAGGTTTCAGAGACCCAGTACTTC. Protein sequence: CASSSGGEVSETQYF.

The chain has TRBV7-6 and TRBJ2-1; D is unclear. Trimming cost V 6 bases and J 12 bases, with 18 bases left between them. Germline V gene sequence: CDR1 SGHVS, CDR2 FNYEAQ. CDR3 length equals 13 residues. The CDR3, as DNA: TGTGCCAGCAGTCCCGATGACGACCGGGCGCAGTTCTTC. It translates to CASSPDDDRAQFF.

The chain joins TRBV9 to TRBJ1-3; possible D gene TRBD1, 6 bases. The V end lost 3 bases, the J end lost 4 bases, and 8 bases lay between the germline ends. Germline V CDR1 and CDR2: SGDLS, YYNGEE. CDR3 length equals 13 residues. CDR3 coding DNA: TGTGCCAGCAGCGCCACAGGGGGAAACACCATATATTTT. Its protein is CASSATGGNTIYF.